Below, one TCR beta chain is given with its context. These data are taken from a study of blood T cell repertoires in COVID-19. Overall study context: Sources were T cells, B-cell-depleted T cells, or PBMCs; the material itself was cDNA or gDNA.

Profiling relied on immunoSEQ multiplex PCR, and the TCRdb table lists in-frame clones only, not all of them. The repertoire holds more than 200,000 clones, with about 90% as singletons. Trimming at V came to 2 bases and at J to 3 bases, leaving 3 bases not matched to a gene. The germline V gene encodes CDR1 SGHDT and CDR2 YYEEEE. This CDR3 is built from 15 residues. The sequencing sample was made of PBMCs or T cells enriched from blood (not recorded which). This chain uses TRBV5-6 with TRBJ2-2; 8 positions match TRBD1. The sequence derives from a woman in her 30s with acute COVID-19. The CDR3 region has the DNA TGTGCCAGCAGCTTCGGGACAGGTTACACCGGGGAGCTGTTTTTT. This codes for CASSFGTGYTGELFF. The whole variable domain, filled in from reference TRBV5-6 and TRBJ2-2, reads DAGVTQSPTHLIKTRGQQVTLRCSPKSGHDTVSWYQQALGQGPQFIFQYYEEEERQRGNFPDRFSGHQFPNYSSELNVNALLLGDSALYLCASSFGTGYTGELFFGEGSRLTVL.